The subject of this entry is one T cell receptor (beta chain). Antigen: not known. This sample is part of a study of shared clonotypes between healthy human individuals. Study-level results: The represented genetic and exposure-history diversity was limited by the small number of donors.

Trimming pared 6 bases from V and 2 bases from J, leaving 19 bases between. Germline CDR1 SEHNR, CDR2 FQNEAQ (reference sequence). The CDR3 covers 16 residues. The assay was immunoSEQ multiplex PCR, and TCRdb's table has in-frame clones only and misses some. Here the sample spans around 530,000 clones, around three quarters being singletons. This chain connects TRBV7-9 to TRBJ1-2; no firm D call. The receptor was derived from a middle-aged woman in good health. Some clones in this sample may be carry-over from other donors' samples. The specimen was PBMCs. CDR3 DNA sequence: TGTGCCAGCAGTTCCTCGGCAGTGGCGAGAAACTATGGCTACACCTTC. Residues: CASSSSAVARNYGYTF.